Listed below are T cell receptor beta chains from one sample, sequenced in a study of identical twins. Via MiXCR, TCRdb re-called the 5' RACE reads, giving one row per CDR3 protein. The sample gives roughly 250,000 distinct CDR3 sequences, 6% to 8.5% of which show up once; under 6.5% is in the top ten. The sample was also linked to a second study, of yellow fever vaccine responses in identical twins.

The material sequenced was CD8+ T cells sorted from blood. These receptors originate from a woman under 30 in good health. The CDR3 runs from the conserved cysteine through the conserved F or W. A D gene is named only where the DNA matches it firmly. Clone size is given for some rows only: seen once, a few or many times, or a class if the clone is expanded.

cdr3_nt: TGTGCCAGCAGTTACACCGACAGGAGCGTCACCGGGGAGCTGTTTTTT
cdr3_aa: CASSYTDRSVTGELFF
cdr3_length: 16
clone_size: -
d_call: -
v_call: TRBV6-5
j_call: TRBJ2-2

cdr3_nt: TGCGCCAGCAGCCAAGACCGGACAGGGGGCTTCGATGAGCAGTTCTTC
cdr3_aa: CASSQDRTGGFDEQFF
cdr3_length: 16
clone_size: few
d_call: TRBD1
v_call: TRBV4-1
j_call: TRBJ2-1

cdr3_nt: TGCAGTGCCCCCAGAGCGAGTTCGGGCGAGCAGTACTTC
cdr3_aa: CSAPRASSGEQYF
cdr3_length: 13
clone_size: -
d_call: -
v_call: TRBV20-1
j_call: TRBJ2-7

cdr3_nt: TGCAGTGCTAGAGGTCCAACCACTAACACAGATACGCAGTATTTT
cdr3_aa: CSARGPTTNTDTQYF
cdr3_length: 15
clone_size: -
d_call: -
v_call: TRBV20-1
j_call: TRBJ2-3

cdr3_nt: TGCAGTGCTAGAGAGAAGTTAAAAAACATTCAGTACTTC
cdr3_aa: CSAREKLKNIQYF
cdr3_length: 13
clone_size: -
d_call: -
v_call: TRBV20-1
j_call: TRBJ2-4

cdr3_nt: TGTGCCAGCAGCCAGGGGTTGAGGGAGGCAGATACGCAGTATTTT
cdr3_aa: CASSQGLREADTQYF
cdr3_length: 15
clone_size: many
d_call: -
v_call: TRBV12-3/TRBV12-4
j_call: TRBJ2-3

cdr3_nt: TGTGCCAGCAGCAAAGAAAGGAGGAAAGGAGAGACCCAGTACTTC
cdr3_aa: CASSKERRKGETQYF
cdr3_length: 15
clone_size: many
d_call: -
v_call: TRBV21-1
j_call: TRBJ2-5

cdr3_nt: TGCGCCAGCAGCGAGGGGAGTTACAATCAGCCCCAGCATTTT
cdr3_aa: CASSEGSYNQPQHF
cdr3_length: 14
clone_size: few
d_call: -
v_call: TRBV5-1
j_call: TRBJ1-5

cdr3_nt: TGTGCCAGCAGCAGGGAAGTTACGAACACCGGGGAGCTGTTTTTT
cdr3_aa: CASSREVTNTGELFF
cdr3_length: 15
clone_size: many
d_call: -
v_call: TRBV7-9
j_call: TRBJ2-2

cdr3_nt: TGTGCCAGCAGTCTAGGCCGGGACTACTCGGGGGAGCTGTTTTTT
cdr3_aa: CASSLGRDYSGELFF
cdr3_length: 15
clone_size: -
d_call: TRBD2
v_call: TRBV27
j_call: TRBJ2-2

cdr3_nt: TGCGCCAGCAGCTTGGGGTTTGAAGCTTTCTTT
cdr3_aa: CASSLGFEAFF
cdr3_length: 11
clone_size: many
d_call: -
v_call: TRBV5-1
j_call: TRBJ1-1

cdr3_nt: TGCAGTGCTAGAGATTTCGGACTAGCGGGGTTGGCCTACAGTGAGCAGTTCTTC
cdr3_aa: CSARDFGLAGLAYSEQFF
cdr3_length: 18
clone_size: -
d_call: TRBD2
v_call: TRBV20-1
j_call: TRBJ2-1

cdr3_nt: TGTGCCAGCAGCGTAGGAGCGGGGGGGAACAATGAGCAGTTCTTC
cdr3_aa: CASSVGAGGNNEQFF
cdr3_length: 15
clone_size: -
d_call: TRBD2
v_call: TRBV9
j_call: TRBJ2-1

cdr3_nt: TGCGCCAGCAGCCAAGATCAGGGACAGGGCAGATCACCCCTCCACTTT
cdr3_aa: CASSQDQGQGRSPLHF
cdr3_length: 16
clone_size: -
d_call: TRBD1
v_call: TRBV4-1
j_call: TRBJ1-6

cdr3_nt: TGCGCCAGCAGCCAATTGGTAGCGGGAACCGGGGAGCTGTTTTTT
cdr3_aa: CASSQLVAGTGELFF
cdr3_length: 15
clone_size: -
d_call: TRBD2
v_call: TRBV4-1
j_call: TRBJ2-2

cdr3_nt: TGTGCCAGCAGTTACTCGGGACTAGCGGGAGGGCCTGACACCGGGGAGCTGTTTTTT
cdr3_aa: CASSYSGLAGGPDTGELFF
cdr3_length: 19
clone_size: -
d_call: TRBD2
v_call: TRBV6-5
j_call: TRBJ2-2

cdr3_nt: TGTGCCAGCAGCTTAGATTGGACAGACAATGAGCAGTTCTTC
cdr3_aa: CASSLDWTDNEQFF
cdr3_length: 14
clone_size: many
d_call: -
v_call: TRBV11-2
j_call: TRBJ2-1

cdr3_nt: TGTGCCACCAGCGAGGGACAGGGGGAAGAGACCCAGTACTTC
cdr3_aa: CATSEGQGEETQYF
cdr3_length: 14
clone_size: -
d_call: TRBD1
v_call: TRBV15
j_call: TRBJ2-5

cdr3_nt: TGCAGCGTTGGCCCAGACAGGGGTTACAATGAGCAGTTCTTC
cdr3_aa: CSVGPDRGYNEQFF
cdr3_length: 14
clone_size: few
d_call: TRBD1
v_call: TRBV29-1
j_call: TRBJ2-1

cdr3_nt: TGTGCCAGCAGCCAGACAAATAACTATGGCTACACCTTC
cdr3_aa: CASSQTNNYGYTF
cdr3_length: 13
clone_size: few
d_call: -
v_call: TRBV11-3
j_call: TRBJ1-2